This T cell receptor (beta chain) was retrieved from a study of blood T cell repertoires in COVID-19 (dated by TCRdb to about 2020). With respect to the entire study: Collaborator samples came from the United States, Italy and Spain and covered acute and convalescent phases of COVID-19. The prospective study material was composed of cDNA or gDNA derived from T cells, B-cell-depleted T cells, or PBMCs. The dataset comprised deeply sampled blood TCRbeta repertoires from subjects exposed to, actively infected with, or recovered from COVID-19. The repertoires were made available in a free public database intended to serve as a resource for research on the immune response to SARS-CoV-2. The samples were drawn from the first 160 participants of the ongoing ImmuneRACE study and from roughly 1,300 subjects provided by 6 global collaborators. Sample metadata almost always included a de-identified subject ID, COVID-19 status, age in years and sex. HLA class I and class II types, where available, came from metadata supplied by the sample provider rather than from assay-based typing.

The collaborating institutions used their own protocols to collect whole blood in K2EDTA tubes. For TCRbeta analysis, collaborator samples were shipped as frozen whole blood, as isolated PBMCs, or as DNA extracted from either sample type. The immunoSEQ Assay, a bias-controlled multiplex PCR, was used to amplify TCRbeta CDR3 regions from genomic DNA. In the authors' own workflow: Within the assay, amplification of reference gene primers was used to estimate how many nucleated cells each sample contained. To quantify the absolute abundance of each unique TCRbeta CDR3 rearrangement, sequence reads were collapsed and filtered. For each sample, productive Simpson clonality was calculated by taking the square root of Simpson's diversity index across productive rearrangements. Imported from immuneACCESS, the table was reduced by TCRdb to in-frame sequences with V and J called. These copies leave out some clones; in studies compared against another copy, an unresolved V gene accounts for under half, and the cause of the remainder is not known. V, J and clone size were drawn from that table, and D and trimming were deduced from the DNA. The sample table holds about 200,000 clones, of which around 84% were seen once. The ten largest clones capture about 6% of the sample.

CDR1 and CDR2 are drawn from the germline V gene (reference sequence): LNHNV, YYDKDF. The V and J ends are trimmed by 3 bases and 4 bases, leaving 4 bases between them. The CDR3, from cysteine to phenylalanine, totals 11 residues. The only DNA kept is the CDR3, 33 bases in frame from the first base. On this clone: Its antigen specificity is not known. It has no much larger one-base neighbor in the sample; base qualities were not kept.

The full study reports these points: The amount of clinical and demographic metadata varied by source and participant and was provided uncurated.

The chain is encoded by TRBV15 joined to TRBJ2-7; too little of a D gene remains to name it. This TCR came from an elderly man with acute or convalescent COVID-19. The sequencing sample was made of peripheral blood. The DNA sequence follows: TGTGCCACCAGCAGCAATTACGAGCAGTACTTC. It translates as CATSSNYEQYF.